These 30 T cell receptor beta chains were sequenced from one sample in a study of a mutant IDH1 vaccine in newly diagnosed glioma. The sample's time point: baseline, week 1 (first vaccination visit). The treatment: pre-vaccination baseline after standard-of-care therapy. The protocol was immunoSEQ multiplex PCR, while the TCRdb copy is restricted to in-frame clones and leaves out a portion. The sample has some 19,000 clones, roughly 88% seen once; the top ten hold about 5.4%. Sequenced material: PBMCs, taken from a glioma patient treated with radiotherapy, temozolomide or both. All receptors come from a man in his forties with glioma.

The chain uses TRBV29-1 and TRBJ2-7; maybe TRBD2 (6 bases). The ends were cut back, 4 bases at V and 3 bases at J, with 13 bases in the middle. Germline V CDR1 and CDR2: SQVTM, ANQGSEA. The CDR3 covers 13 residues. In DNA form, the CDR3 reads TGCAGCGTTGTAGTCCGGGGAGGCTACGAGCAGTACGTC. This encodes CSVVVRGGYEQYV.

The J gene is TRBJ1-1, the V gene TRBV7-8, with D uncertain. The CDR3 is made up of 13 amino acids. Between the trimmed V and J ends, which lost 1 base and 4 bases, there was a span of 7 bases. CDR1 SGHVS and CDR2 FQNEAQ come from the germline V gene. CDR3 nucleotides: TGTGCCAGCAGCTTAGATGTGTCCACTGAAGCTTTCTTT. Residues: CASSLDVSTEAFF.

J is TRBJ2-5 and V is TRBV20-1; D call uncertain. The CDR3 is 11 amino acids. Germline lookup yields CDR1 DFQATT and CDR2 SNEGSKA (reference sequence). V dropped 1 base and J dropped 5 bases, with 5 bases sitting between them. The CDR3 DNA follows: TGCAGTGCTAGAGGAATCGAGACCCAGTACTTC. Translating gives CSARGIETQYF.

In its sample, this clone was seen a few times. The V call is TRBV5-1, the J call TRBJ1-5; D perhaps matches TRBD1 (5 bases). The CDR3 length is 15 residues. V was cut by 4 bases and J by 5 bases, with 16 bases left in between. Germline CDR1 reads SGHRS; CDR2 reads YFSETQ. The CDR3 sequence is CASSTGTVRDQPQHF. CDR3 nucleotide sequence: TGCGCCAGCAGCACCGGGACGGTGCGCGATCAGCCCCAGCATTTT.

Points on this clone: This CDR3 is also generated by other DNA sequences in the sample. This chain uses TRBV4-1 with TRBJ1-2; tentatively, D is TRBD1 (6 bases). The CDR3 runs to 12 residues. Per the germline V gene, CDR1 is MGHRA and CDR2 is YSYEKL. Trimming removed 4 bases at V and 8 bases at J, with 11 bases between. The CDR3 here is CASSPRGGGYTF. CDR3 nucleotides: TGCGCCAGCAGCCCCAGGGGAGGCGGCTACACCTTC.

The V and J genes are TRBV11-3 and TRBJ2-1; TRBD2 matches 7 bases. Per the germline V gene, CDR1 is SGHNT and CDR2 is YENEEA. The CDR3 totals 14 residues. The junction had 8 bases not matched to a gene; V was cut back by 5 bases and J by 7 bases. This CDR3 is CASSPNSRGNEQFF. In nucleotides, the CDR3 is TGTGCCAGCAGCCCTAACTCGCGGGGGAATGAGCAGTTCTTC.

The CDR3 region has the DNA TGTGCCAGCAGCTTGAAGTCCGGGAAGAAGGGCAATGAGCAGTTCTTC. Encoded protein: CASSLKSGKKGNEQFF. This chain connects TRBV5-4 to TRBJ2-1; the D gene is possibly TRBD2 (5 bases). The CDR3 loop spans 16 amino acids. V lost 1 base to trimming and J lost 6 bases, with 17 bases between them. Germline lookup yields CDR1 SGHNT and CDR2 YYREEE (reference sequence).

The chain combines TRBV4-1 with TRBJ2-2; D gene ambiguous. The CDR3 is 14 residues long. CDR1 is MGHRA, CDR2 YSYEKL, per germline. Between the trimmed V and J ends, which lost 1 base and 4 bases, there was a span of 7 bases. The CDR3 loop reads CASSQGQFTGELFF. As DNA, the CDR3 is TGCGCCAGCAGCCAAGGCCAGTTCACCGGGGAGCTGTTTTTT.

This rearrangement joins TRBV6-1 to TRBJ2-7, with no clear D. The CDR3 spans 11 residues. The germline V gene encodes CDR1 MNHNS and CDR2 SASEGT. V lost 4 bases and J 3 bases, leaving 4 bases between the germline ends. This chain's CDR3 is CASSGSYEQYV. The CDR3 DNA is TGTGCCAGCAGTGGTAGCTACGAGCAGTACGTC.

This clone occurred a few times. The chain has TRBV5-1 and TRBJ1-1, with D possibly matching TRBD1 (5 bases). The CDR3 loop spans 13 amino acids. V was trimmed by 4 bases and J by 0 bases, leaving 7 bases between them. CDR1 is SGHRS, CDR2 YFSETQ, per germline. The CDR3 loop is CASSPQVNTEAFF. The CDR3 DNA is TGCGCCAGCAGCCCACAGGTGAACACTGAAGCTTTCTTT.

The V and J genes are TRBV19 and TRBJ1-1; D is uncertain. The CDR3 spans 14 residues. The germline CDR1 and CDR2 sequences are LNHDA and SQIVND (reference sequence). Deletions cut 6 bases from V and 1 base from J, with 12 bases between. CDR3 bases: TGTGCCAGTAGAGATCAAGGAGAGAACACTGAAGCTTTCTTT. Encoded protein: CASRDQGENTEAFF. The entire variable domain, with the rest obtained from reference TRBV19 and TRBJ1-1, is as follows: DGGITQSPKYLFRKEGQNVTLSCEQNLNHDAMYWYRQDPGQGLRLIYYSQIVNDFQKGDIAEGYSVSREKKESFPLTVTSAQKNPTAFYLCASRDQGENTEAFFGQGTRLTVV.

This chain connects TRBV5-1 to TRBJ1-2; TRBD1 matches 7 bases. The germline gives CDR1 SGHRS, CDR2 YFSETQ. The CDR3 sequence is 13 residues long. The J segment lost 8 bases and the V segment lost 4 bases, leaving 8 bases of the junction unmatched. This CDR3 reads CASSREGASGYTF. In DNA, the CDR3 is TGCGCCAGCAGCCGGGAGGGGGCGAGCGGCTACACCTTC.

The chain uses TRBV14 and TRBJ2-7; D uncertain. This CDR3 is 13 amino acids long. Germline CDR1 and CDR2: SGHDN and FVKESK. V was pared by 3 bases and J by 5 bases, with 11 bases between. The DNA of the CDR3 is TGTGCCAGCAGCCACCTATTAAGGGACGAGCAGTACGTC. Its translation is CASSHLLRDEQYV.

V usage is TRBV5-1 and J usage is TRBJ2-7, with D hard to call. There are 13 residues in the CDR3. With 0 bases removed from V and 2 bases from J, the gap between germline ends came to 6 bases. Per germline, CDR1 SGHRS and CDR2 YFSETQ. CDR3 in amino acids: CASSLDRAYEQYF. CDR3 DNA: TGCGCCAGCAGCTTGGACAGAGCCTACGAGCAGTACTTC.

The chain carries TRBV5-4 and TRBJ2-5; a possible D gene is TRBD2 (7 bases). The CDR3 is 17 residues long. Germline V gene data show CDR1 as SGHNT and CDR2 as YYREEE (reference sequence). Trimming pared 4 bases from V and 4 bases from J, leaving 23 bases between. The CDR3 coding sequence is TGTGCCAGCAGCCCCGGAGGGGGGGCTCTCGATGTAGAGACCCAGTACTTC. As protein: CASSPGGGALDVETQYF.

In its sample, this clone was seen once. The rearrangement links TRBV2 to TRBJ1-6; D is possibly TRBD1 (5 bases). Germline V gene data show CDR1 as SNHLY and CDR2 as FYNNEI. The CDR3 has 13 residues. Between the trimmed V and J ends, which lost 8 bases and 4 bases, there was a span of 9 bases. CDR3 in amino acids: CASVGEYNSPLHF. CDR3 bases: TGTGCCAGCGTGGGGGAATATAATTCACCCCTCCACTTT. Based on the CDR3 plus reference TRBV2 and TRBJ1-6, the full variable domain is EPEVTQTPSHQVTQMGQEVILRCVPISNHLYFYWYRQILGQKVEFLVSFYNNEISEKSEIFDDQFSVERPDGSNFTLKIRSTKLEDSAMYFCASVGEYNSPLHFGNGTRLTVT.

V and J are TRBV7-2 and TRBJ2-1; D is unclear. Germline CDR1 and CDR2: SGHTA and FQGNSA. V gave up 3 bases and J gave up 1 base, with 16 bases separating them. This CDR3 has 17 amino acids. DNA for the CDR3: TGTGCCAGCAGCTTCCAAATAGAAATTGGTTCCTACAATGAGCAGTTCTTC. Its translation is CASSFQIEIGSYNEQFF.

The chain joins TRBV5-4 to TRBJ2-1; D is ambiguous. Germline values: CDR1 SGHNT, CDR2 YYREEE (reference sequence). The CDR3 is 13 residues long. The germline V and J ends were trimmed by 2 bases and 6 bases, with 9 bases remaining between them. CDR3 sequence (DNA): TGTGCCAGCAGCTTATGGTCGGGCAATGAGCAGTTCTTC. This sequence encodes CASSLWSGNEQFF.

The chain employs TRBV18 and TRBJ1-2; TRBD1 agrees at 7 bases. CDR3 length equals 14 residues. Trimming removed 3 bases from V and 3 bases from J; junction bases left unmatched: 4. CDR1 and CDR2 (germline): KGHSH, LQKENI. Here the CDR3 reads CASSPAGQDYGYTF. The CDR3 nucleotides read TGTGCCAGCTCACCTGCAGGACAGGACTATGGCTACACCTTC.

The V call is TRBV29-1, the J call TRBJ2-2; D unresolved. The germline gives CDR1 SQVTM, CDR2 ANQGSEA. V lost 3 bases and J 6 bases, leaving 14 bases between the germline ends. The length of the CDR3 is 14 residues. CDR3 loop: CSVEDPARAGELFF. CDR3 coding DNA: TGCAGCGTTGAGGACCCGGCCAGAGCCGGGGAGCTGTTTTTT.

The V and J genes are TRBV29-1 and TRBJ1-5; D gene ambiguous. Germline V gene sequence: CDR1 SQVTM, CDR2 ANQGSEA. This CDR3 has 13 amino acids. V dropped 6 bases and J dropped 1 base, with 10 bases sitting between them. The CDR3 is CSVALGSNQPQHF. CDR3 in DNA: TGCAGCGTCGCCCTAGGAAGCAATCAGCCCCAGCATTTT. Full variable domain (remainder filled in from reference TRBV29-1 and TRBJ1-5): SAVISQKPSRDICQRGTSLTIQCQVDSQVTMMFWYRQQPGQSLTLIATANQGSEATYESGFVIDKFPISRPNLTFSTLTVSNMSPEDSSIYLCSVALGSNQPQHFGDGTRLSIL.

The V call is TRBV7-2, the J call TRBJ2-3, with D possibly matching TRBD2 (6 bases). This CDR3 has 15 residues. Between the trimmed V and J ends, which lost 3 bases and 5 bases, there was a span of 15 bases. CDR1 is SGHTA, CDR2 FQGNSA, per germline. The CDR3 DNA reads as TGTGCCAGCAGCTTTTGGGGCGGGACGGGAGATACGCAGTATTTT. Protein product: CASSFWGGTGDTQYF. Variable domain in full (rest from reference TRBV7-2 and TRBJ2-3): GAGVSQSPSNKVTEKGKDVELRCDPISGHTALYWYRQSLGQGLEFLIYFQGNSAPDKSGLPSDRFSAERTGGSVSTLTIQRTQQEDSAVYLCASSFWGGTGDTQYFGPGTRLTVL.

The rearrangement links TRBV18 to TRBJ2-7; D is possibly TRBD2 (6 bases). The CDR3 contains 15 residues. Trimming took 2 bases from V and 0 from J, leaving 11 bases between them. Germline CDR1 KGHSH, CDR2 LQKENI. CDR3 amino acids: CASSPSMGGSYEQYF. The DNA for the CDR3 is TGTGCCAGCTCACCAAGTATGGGAGGCTCCTACGAGCAGTACTTC.

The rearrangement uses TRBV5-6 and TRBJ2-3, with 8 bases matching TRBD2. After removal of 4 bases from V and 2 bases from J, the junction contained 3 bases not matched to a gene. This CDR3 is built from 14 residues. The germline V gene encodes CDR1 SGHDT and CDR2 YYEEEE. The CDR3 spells CASSLGLVTDTQYF. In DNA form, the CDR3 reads TGTGCCAGCAGCCTGGGACTAGTCACAGATACGCAGTATTTT.

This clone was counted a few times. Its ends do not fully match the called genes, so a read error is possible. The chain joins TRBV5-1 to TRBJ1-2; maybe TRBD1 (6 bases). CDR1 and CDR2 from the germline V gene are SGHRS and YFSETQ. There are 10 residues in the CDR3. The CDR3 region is CASGDDRPIF. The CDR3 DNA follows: TGCGCCAGCGGGGACGACAGGCCCATCTTC.

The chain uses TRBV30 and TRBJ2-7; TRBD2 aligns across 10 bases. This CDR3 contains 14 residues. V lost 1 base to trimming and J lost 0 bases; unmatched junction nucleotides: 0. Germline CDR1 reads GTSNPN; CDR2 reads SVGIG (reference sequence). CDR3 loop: CAWSGTSGSYEQYF. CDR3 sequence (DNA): TGTGCCTGGAGTGGGACTAGCGGCTCCTACGAGCAGTACTTC.

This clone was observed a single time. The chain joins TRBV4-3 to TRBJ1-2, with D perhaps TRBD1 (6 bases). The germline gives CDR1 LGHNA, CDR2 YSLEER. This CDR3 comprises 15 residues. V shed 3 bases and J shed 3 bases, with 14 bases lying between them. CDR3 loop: CASSQFTGPDYGYTF. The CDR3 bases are TGCGCCAGCAGCCAGTTTACAGGGCCCGACTATGGCTACACCTTC.

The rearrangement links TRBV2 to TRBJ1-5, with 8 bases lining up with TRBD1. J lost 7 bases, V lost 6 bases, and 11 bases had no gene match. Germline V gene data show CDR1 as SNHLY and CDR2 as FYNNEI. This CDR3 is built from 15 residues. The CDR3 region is CASSGTGGRGQPQHF. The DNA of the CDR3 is TGTGCCAGCAGCGGTACAGGGGGAAGGGGGCAGCCCCAGCATTTT.

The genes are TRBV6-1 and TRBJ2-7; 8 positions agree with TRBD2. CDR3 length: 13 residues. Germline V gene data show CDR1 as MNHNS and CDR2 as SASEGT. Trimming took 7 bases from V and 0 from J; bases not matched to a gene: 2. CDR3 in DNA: TGTGCCAGCACGGGGGGGAGCTCCTACGAGCAGTACGTC. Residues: CASTGGSSYEQYV.

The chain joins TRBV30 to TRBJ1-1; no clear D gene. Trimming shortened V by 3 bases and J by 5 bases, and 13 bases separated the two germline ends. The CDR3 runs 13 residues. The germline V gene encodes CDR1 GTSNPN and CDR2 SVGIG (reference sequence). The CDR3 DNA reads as TGTGCCTGGAGCAAACCCCCCCGGACTGAAGCTTTCTTT. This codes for CAWSKPPRTEAFF. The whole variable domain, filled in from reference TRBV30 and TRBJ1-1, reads SQTIHQWPATLVQPVGSPLSLECTVEGTSNPNLYWYRQAAGRGLQLLFYSVGIGQISSEVPQNLSASRPQDRQFILSSKKLLLSDSGFYLCAWSKPPRTEAFFGQGTRLTVV.